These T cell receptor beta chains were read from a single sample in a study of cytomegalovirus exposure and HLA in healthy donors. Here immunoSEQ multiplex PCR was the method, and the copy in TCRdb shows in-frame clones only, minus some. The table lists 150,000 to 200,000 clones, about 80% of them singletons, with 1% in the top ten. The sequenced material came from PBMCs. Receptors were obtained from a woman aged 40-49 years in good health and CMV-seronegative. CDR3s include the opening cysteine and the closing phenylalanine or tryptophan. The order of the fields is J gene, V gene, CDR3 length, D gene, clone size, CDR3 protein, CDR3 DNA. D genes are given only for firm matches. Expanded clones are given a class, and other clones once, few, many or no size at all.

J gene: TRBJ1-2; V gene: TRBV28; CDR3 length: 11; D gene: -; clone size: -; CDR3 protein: CASGNREGYTF; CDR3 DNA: TGTGCCAGCGGTAACAGGGAAGGCTACACCTTC
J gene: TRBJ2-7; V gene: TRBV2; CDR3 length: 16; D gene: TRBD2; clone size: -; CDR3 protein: CASSSLLAGDAYEQYF; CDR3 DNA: TGTGCCAGCAGTTCCCTACTAGCGGGAGACGCCTACGAGCAGTACTTC
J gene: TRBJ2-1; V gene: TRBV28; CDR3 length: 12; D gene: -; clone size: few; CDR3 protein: CASSLTRDEQFF; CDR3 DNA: TGTGCCAGCAGTTTAACGAGGGATGAGCAGTTCTTC
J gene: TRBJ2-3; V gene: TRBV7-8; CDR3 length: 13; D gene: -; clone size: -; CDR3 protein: CASGGQPTDTQYF; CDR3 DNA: TGTGCCAGCGGAGGGCAGCCCACAGATACGCAGTATTTT
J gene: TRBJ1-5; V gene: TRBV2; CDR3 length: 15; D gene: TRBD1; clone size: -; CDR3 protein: CASSGTGGVGQPQHF; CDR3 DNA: TGTGCCAGCAGTGGGACAGGGGGCGTAGGTCAGCCCCAGCATTTT
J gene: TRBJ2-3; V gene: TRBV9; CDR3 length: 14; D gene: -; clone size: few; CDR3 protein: CASTWGPDTDTQYF; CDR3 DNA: TGTGCCAGCACATGGGGGCCGGACACAGATACGCAGTATTTT
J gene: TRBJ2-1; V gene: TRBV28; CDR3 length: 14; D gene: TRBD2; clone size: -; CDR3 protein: CASRGTSSYNEQFF; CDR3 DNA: TGTGCCAGCAGAGGGACTAGCTCCTACAATGAGCAGTTCTTC
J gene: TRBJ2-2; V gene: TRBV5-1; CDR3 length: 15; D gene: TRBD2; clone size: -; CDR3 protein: CASKGLAGEDGELFF; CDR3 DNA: TGCGCCAGCAAGGGACTAGCGGGAGAGGACGGGGAGCTGTTTTTT
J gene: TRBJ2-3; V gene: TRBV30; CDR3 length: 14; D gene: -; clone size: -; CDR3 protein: CAWSATLGTDTQYF; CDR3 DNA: TGTGCCTGGAGTGCCACCCTAGGCACAGATACGCAGTATTTT
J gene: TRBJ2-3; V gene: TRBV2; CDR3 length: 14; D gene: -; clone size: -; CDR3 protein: CASRRLASTDTQYF; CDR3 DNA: TGTGCCAGCAGGAGGCTAGCGTCGACAGATACGCAGTATTTT
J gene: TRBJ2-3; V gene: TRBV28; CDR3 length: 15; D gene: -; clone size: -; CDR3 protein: CASSFSPGAIDTQYF; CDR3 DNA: TGTGCCAGCAGTTTTAGCCCGGGAGCCATAGATACGCAGTATTTT
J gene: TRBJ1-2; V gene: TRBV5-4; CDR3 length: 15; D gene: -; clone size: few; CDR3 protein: CASSLAGQGNYGYTF; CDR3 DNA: TGTGCCAGCAGCTTGGCGGGCCAGGGGAACTATGGCTACACCTTC
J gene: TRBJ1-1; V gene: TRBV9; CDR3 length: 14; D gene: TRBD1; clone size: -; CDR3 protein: CASSPDRGWTEAFF; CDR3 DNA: TGTGCCAGCAGCCCTGACAGGGGATGGACTGAAGCTTTCTTT
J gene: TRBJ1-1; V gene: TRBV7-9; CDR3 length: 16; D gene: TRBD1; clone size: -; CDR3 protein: CASSLATGGRNTEAFF; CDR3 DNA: TGTGCCAGCAGCTTAGCGACAGGGGGGAGGAACACTGAAGCTTTCTTT
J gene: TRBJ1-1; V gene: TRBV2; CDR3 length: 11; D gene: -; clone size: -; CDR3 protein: CASNRDTEAFF; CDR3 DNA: TGTGCCAGCAATCGGGACACTGAAGCTTTCTTT
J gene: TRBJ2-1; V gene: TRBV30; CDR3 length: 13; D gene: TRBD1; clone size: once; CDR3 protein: CAWSVQGAREQFF; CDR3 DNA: TGTGCCTGGAGTGTACAGGGGGCGAGGGAGCAGTTCTTC
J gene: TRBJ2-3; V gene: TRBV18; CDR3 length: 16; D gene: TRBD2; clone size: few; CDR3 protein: CASSPISGVGADTQYF; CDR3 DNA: TGTGCCAGCTCACCAATTAGCGGGGTAGGGGCCGATACGCAGTATTTT
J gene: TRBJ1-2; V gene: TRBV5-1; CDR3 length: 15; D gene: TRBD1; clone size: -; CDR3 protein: CASSLATGMGYGYTF; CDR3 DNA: TGCGCCAGCAGCTTGGCGACAGGGATGGGCTATGGCTACACCTTC
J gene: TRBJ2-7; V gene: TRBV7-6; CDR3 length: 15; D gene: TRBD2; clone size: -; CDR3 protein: CASSPGLAVTYEQYF; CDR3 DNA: TGTGCCAGCAGCCCGGGACTAGCGGTAACCTACGAGCAGTACTTC
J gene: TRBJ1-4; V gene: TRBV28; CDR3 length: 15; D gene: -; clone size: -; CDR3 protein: CASSWRTEKRKKLFF; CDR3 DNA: TGTGCCAGCAGCTGGCGGACAGAAAAGAGGAAAAAACTGTTTTTT
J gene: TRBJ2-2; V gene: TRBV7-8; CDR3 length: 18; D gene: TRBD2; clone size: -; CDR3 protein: CASSVRGLAGEGTGELFF; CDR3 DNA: TGTGCCAGCAGCGTAAGGGGACTAGCGGGAGAAGGAACCGGGGAGCTGTTTTTT
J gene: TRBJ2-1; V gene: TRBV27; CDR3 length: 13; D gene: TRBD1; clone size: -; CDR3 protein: CASNKQQGDEQFF; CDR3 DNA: TGTGCCAGCAATAAGCAACAGGGGGATGAGCAGTTCTTC
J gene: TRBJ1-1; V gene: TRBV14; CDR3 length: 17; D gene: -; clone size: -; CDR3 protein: CASSQASGSGKNTEAFF; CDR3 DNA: TGTGCCAGCAGCCAAGCTTCGGGGAGCGGTAAGAACACTGAAGCTTTCTTT
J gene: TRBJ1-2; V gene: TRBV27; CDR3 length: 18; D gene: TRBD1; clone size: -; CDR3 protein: CASSQGDRALWAPYGYTF; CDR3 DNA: TGTGCCAGCAGCCAAGGTGACAGGGCCCTATGGGCGCCCTATGGCTACACCTTC
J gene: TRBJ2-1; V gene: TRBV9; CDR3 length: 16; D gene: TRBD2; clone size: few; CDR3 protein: CASSAGLADTYNEQFF; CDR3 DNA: TGTGCCAGCAGCGCAGGACTAGCGGATACCTACAATGAGCAGTTCTTC
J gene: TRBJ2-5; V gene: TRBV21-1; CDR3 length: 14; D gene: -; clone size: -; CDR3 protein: CASSKWLCGETQYF; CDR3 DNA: TGTGCCAGCAGCAAATGGCTTTGCGGAGAGACCCAGTACTTC
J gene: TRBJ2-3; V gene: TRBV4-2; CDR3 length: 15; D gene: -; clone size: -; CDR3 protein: CASSQDSWGADTQYF; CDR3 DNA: TGTGCCAGCAGCCAAGATTCCTGGGGGGCAGATACGCAGTATTTT
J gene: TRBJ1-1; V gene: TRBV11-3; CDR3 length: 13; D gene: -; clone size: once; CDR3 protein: CASSYRVQSEAFF; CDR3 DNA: TGTGCCAGCAGCTACAGGGTGCAAAGTGAAGCTTTCTTT
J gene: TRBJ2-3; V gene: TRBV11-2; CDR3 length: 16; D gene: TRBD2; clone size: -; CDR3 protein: CASSLGLAAGTDTQYF; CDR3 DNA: TGTGCCAGCAGCTTGGGACTAGCGGCTGGCACAGATACGCAGTATTTT
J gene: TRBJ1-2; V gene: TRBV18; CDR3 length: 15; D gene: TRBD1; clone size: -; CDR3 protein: CASSPEGTGSYGYTF; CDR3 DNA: TGTGCCAGCTCACCCGAGGGGACAGGGTCCTATGGCTACACCTTC
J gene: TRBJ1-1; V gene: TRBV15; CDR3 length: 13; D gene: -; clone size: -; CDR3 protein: CATMLGRGTEAFF; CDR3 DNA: TGTGCCACCATGCTAGGGAGAGGCACTGAAGCTTTCTTT
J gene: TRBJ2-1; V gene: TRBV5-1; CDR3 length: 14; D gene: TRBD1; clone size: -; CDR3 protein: CASSFDPDRDEQFF; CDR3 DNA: TGCGCCAGCAGCTTTGATCCGGACAGGGATGAGCAGTTCTTC
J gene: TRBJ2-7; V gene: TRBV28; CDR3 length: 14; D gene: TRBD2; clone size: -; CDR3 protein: CASTRASGSYEQYF; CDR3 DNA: TGTGCCAGCACCAGGGCTAGCGGGAGCTACGAGCAGTACTTC
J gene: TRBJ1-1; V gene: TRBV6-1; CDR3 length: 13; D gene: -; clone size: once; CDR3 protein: CASKGGAGTEAFF; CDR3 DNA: TGTGCCAGCAAGGGGGGGGCAGGCACTGAAGCTTTCTTT
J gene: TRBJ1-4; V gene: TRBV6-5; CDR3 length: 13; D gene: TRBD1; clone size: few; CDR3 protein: CASSAQGGEKLFF; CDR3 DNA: TGTGCCAGCAGTGCCCAGGGGGGTGAAAAACTGTTTTTT
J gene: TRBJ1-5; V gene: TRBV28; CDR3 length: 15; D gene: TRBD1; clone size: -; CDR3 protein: CASSPLQGWNQPQHF; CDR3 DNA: TGTGCCAGCAGTCCACTACAGGGGTGGAATCAGCCCCAGCATTTT
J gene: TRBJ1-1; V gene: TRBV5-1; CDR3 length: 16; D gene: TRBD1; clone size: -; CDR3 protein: CASSPGDRGPFTEAFF; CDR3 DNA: TGCGCCAGCAGCCCGGGGGACAGGGGTCCTTTCACTGAAGCTTTCTTT
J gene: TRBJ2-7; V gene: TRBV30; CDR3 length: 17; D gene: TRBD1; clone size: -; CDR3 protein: CAWSHMERGPLDYEQYF; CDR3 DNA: TGTGCCTGGAGTCATATGGAAAGGGGGCCATTGGACTACGAGCAGTACTTC
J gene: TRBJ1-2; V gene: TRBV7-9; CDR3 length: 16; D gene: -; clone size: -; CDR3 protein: CASSPGVGGAGYGYTF; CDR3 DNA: TGTGCCAGCAGCCCAGGGGTGGGAGGGGCTGGCTATGGCTACACCTTC
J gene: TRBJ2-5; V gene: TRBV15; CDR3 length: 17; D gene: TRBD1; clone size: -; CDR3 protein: CATSRQPGTGKQETQYF; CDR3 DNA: TGTGCCACCAGCAGACAACCTGGGACAGGGAAACAAGAGACCCAGTACTTC
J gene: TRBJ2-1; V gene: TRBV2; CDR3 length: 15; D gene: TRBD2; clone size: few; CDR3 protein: CASRLLAGVGNEQFF; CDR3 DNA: TGTGCCAGCAGACTCCTAGCGGGAGTAGGCAATGAGCAGTTCTTC
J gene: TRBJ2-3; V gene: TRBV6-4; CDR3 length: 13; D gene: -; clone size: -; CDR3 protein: CASDSRQSDTQYF; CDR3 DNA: TGTGCCAGCGACTCCCGACAGTCAGATACGCAGTATTTT
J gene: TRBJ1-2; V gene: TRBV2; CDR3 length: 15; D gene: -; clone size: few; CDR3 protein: CASSEQGGGSGGYTF; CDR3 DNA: TGTGCCAGCAGTGAACAAGGCGGGGGTTCGGGTGGCTACACCTTC
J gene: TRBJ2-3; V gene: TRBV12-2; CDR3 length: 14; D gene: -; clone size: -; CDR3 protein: CASRLVAFEDTQYF; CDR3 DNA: TGTGCAAGTCGCTTAGTAGCGTTCGAAGATACGCAGTATTTT
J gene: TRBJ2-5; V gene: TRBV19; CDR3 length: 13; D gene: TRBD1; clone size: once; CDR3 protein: CASRNRGKETQYF; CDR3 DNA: TGTGCCAGTCGTAACAGGGGAAAAGAGACCCAGTACTTC
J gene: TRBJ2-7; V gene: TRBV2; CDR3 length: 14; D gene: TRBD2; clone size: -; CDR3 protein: CASRVTSGIYEQYF; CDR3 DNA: TGTGCCAGCCGGGTGACTAGCGGGATATACGAGCAGTACTTC
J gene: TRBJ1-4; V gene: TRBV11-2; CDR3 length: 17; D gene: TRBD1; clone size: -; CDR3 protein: CASSLTGGLSANEKLFF; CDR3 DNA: TGTGCCAGCAGCTTGACAGGGGGCTTGTCGGCTAATGAAAAACTGTTTTTT
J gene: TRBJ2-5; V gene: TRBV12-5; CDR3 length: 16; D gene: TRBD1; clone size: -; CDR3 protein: CASGLGRTGSQETQYF; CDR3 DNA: TGTGCTAGTGGTTTGGGAAGGACAGGGTCACAAGAGACCCAGTACTTC
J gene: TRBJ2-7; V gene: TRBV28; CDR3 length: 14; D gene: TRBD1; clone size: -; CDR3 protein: CASLGDRSSYEQYF; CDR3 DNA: TGTGCCAGCCTTGGGGACAGGTCTTCCTACGAGCAGTACTTC
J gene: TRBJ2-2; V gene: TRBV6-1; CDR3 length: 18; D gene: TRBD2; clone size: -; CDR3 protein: CASSDTSGRAANTGELFF; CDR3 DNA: TGTGCCAGCAGTGACACTAGCGGGAGGGCAGCGAACACCGGGGAGCTGTTTTTT
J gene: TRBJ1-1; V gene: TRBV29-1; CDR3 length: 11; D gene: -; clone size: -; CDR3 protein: CSVVERAEAFF; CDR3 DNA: TGCAGCGTTGTTGAGAGGGCTGAAGCTTTCTTT
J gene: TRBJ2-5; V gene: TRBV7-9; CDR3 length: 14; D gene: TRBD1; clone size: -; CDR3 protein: CASSSLAGGETQYF; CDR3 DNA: TGTGCCAGCAGCTCCCTAGCAGGGGGAGAGACCCAGTACTTC
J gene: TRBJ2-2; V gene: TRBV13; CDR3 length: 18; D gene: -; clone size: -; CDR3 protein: CASSRSPGAIPNTGELFF; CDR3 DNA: TGTGCCAGCAGCCGAAGCCCAGGGGCTATCCCGAACACCGGGGAGCTGTTTTTT